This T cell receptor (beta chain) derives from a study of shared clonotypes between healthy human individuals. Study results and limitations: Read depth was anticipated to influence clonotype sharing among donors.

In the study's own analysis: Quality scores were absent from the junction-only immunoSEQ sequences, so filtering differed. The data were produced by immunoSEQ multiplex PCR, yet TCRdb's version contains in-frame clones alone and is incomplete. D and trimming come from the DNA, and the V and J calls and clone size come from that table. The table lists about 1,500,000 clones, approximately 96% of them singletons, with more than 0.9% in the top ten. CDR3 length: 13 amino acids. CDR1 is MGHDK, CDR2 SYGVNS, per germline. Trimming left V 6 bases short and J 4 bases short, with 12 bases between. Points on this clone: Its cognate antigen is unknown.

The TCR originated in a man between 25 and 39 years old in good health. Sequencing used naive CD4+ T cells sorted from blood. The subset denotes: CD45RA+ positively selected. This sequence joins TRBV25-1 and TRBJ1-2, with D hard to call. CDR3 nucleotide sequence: TGTGCCAGCAGCGAGTATCTAGGCTATGGCTACACCTTC. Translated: CASSEYLGYGYTF.